Sequencing of this TCR beta chain was carried out in a study of T-cell memory formation after mild COVID-19. Amplification by 5'RACE using constant-segment primers produced TCR alpha and TCR beta cDNA libraries that carried sample barcodes and UMIs. TCRdb analysed the 5' RACE reads with MiXCR anew, one entry per CDR3 protein. Among roughly 510,000 distinct CDR3 sequences listed, 15% to 20% were seen once. Remarks on this clonotype: Antigen specificity is unknown. The conserved final phenylalanine or tryptophan is absent from the CDR3, which likely points to a read error. No DNA is shown, since the ends of the CDR3 on it are uncertain; the CDR3 is the one TCRdb lists.

Regarding the study as a whole: Among CD4+ contracting clones, most were CM and EM, and CD8+ ones EMRA.

The CDR3 adds up to 9 amino acids, both ends counted. The germline CDR1 and CDR2 sequences are KGHDR and SFDVKD. Source material: PBMCs or a T cell subset sorted from them (not recorded which). The receptor's source is an adult woman who had mild COVID-19 (a few samples of this study predate the infection). Cell type and time point are not known. The chain uses TRBV24-1 and TRBJ1-1. The chain's CDR3 is CATQGSLLI.